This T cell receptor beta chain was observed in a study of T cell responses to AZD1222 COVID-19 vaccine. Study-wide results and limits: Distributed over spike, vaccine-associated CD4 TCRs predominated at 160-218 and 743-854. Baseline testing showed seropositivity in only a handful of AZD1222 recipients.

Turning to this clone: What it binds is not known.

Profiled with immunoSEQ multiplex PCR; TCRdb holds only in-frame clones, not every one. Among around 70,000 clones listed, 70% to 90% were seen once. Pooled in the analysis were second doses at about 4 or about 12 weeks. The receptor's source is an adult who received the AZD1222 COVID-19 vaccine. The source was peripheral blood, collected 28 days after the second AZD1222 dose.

The CDR3 here is CARSLRQGSLGANVLTF. The CDR3 coding sequence is TGTGCCAGAAGCTTGAGGCAGGGGAGCCTCGGGGCCAACGTCCTGACTTTC. The V gene is TRBV5-3, the J gene TRBJ2-6; D is possibly TRBD1 (6 bases). TRBV5-3 is filed as an ORF, its function uncertain. The germline V and J ends were trimmed by 1 base and 4 bases, with 15 bases remaining between them. There are 17 residues in the CDR3.